This TCR beta chain derives from a study of blood T cell repertoires in COVID-19. Germline-derived CDR1 and CDR2 are KGHSH and LQKENI. V shed 0 bases and J shed 7 bases, with 13 bases lying between them. This CDR3 contains 14 residues. Original processing notes: Scientists estimated how many nucleated cells there were by amplifying reference gene primers. Libraries were prepared by immunoSEQ multiplex PCR; TCRdb keeps only in-frame clonotypes and omits some of them. The V and J calls and clone size were taken over from that table, and D and trimming were inferred from the DNA. Among about 300,000 clones listed, around 90% were seen once.

The sequence was collected from a woman aged 40 to 50 who had recovered from COVID-19. The sample taken for sequencing was PBMCs or T cells enriched from blood (not recorded which). The chain employs TRBV18 and TRBJ2-7, with a possible D match to TRBD2 (5 bases). In DNA, the CDR3 is TGTGCCAGCTCACCACCGCTACTAGTCCGGGAGCAGTACTTC. This translates into CASSPPLLVREQYF.